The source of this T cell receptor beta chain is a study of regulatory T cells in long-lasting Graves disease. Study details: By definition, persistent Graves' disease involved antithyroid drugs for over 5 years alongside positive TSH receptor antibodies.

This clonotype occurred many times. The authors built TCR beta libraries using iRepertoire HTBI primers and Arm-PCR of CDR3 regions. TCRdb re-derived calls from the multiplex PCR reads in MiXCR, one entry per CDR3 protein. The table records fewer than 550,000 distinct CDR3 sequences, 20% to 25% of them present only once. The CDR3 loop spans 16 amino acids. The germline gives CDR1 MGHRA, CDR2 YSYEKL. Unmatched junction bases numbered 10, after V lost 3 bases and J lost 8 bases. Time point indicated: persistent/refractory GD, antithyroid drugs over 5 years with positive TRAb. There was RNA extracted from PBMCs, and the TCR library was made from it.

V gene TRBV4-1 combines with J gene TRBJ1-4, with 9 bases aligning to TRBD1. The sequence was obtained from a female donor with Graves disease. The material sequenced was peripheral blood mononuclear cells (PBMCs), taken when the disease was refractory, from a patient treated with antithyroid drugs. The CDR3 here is CASSQPPGQGGEKLFF. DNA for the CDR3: TGCGCCAGCAGCCAGCCTCCGGGACAGGGAGGGGAAAAACTGTTTTTT.